The source of this T cell receptor (beta chain) is a study of cytomegalovirus exposure and HLA in healthy donors. Across the whole study: Researchers previously reported finding fewer than 140 million unique TCR beta sequences from 150 million to 200 million T cells. Study-level findings and limits: Three chains linked to CMV were shown in vitro to be specific for CMV antigens. The Asian-associated ancestry cluster reportedly had fewer N-insertions than the approximately 670-donor mean in a later analysis.

This clone came up a few times. Its antigen is unknown. Primers included in the PCR were 60 Vbeta and 13 Jbeta primers. Measured with immunoSEQ multiplex PCR; TCRdb has only the in-frame clones, and not every one. The table shows 150,000 or so clones, with 65% to 80% occurring only once. Germline V gene sequence: CDR1 SEHNR, CDR2 FQNEAQ (reference sequence). J gave up 3 bases and V 5 bases, and 8 bases lay outside the gene matches. This CDR3 is built from 15 residues. Sequenced material: PBMCs. This receptor was identified in a man aged 35 to 55 in good health and CMV-seropositive. The chain employs TRBV7-9 and TRBJ1-1, with TRBD1 identical over 8 bases. The CDR3 here is CASSPYRGSDTEAFF. The CDR3 nucleotides read TGTGCCAGCAGCCCGTACAGGGGGTCGGACACTGAAGCTTTCTTT.